These 10 T cell receptor beta chains share one sample of origin, sequenced in a study of response to subunit inactivated influenza vaccine listed by TCRdb under 2018. Library preparation used RT-PCR. Sequencing instrument: Illumina HiSeq 2500. Through fastp at Q25 and MiXCR, TCRdb rebuilt clones from the public reads, retaining in-frame beta chains. Rows with a matching CDR3 protein are joined into one entry that keeps the most common DNA and genes. This sample gives about 780,000 distinct CDR3 sequences in total; approximately 17% of them show up just once. The top ten constitute roughly a tenth of the sample. This specimen was PBMCs from blood, taken roughly 5 days after vaccination. Every receptor here comes from a man in his forties or fifties who received an inactivated influenza vaccine. Donor details come from another sample of the same person, matched by shared clones.

This clonotype was counted between two and nine times. J is TRBJ2-7 and V is TRBV5-1; D not certain. Trimming pared 0 bases from V and 5 bases from J, leaving 15 bases between. This CDR3 is built from 15 residues. Per germline, CDR1 SGHRS and CDR2 YFSETQ. CDR3 protein: CASSLEDSTVDEQYF. The CDR3 nucleotides read TGCGCCAGCAGCTTGGAGGATTCAACGGTGGACGAGCAGTACTTC.

As to this clonotype: It is unclear where the CDR3 begins or ends on the DNA, so no DNA is shown, and the CDR3 is as TCRdb lists it. The chain uses TRBV12-3 or TRBV12-4 and TRBJ1-1. Ends included, the CDR3 has 12 residues. The CDR3 loop reads CASSLAQAEAFF.

This clonotype was seen a handful of times. The rearrangement uses TRBV5-1 and TRBJ2-1; 9 bases agree with TRBD1. Trimming removed 3 bases from V and 9 bases from J; junction bases left unmatched: 7. The CDR3 has 14 residues. CDR1 and CDR2 from the germline V gene are SGHRS and YFSETQ. CDR3 sequence reads: CASSWGQGVSEQFF. CDR3 coding DNA: TGCGCCAGCAGCTGGGGACAGGGCGTAAGTGAGCAGTTCTTC. The full variable domain, its missing parts supplied by reference TRBV5-1 and TRBJ2-1, is KAGVTQTPRYLIKTRGQQVTLSCSPISGHRSVSWYQQTPGQGLQFLFEYFSETQRNKGNFPGRFSGRQFSNSRSEMNVSTLELGDSALYLCASSWGQGVSEQFFGPGTRLTVL.

This clonotype was seen a few times. The gene calls are TRBV2 and TRBJ2-2, with TRBD2 identical over 7 bases. With V trimmed by 1 base and J by 6 bases, 5 bases remained unmatched. The germline V gene has CDR1 SNHLY and CDR2 FYNNEI. CDR3 length equals 15 residues. CDR3 residues: CASSEVGRAAGELFF. In DNA, the CDR3 is TGTGCCAGCAGTGAAGTAGGGAGGGCCGCCGGGGAGCTGTTTTTT.

This clonotype has just a few counts. The CDR3 loop is CASSLGGAANTEAFF. The CDR3 coding sequence is TGTGCCAGCAGCTTGGGTGGCGCGGCGAACACTGAAGCTTTCTTT. The chain recombines TRBV7-9 with TRBJ1-1, with D unclear. The V end lost 3 bases, the J end lost 1 base, and 12 bases lay between the germline ends. Germline-derived CDR1 and CDR2 are SEHNR and FQNEAQ (reference sequence). The CDR3 loop spans 15 amino acids.

The rearrangement joins TRBV5-1 to TRBJ2-7; no definite D call. Trimming shortened V by 1 base and J by 5 bases, and 10 bases separated the two germline ends. This CDR3 is built from 13 residues. Germline CDR1 is SGHRS and CDR2 is YFSETQ. CDR3 coding DNA: TGCGCCAGCAGCTTGTGGAGTCTTGACGAGCAGTACTTC. It codes for CASSLWSLDEQYF.

CDR3 region: CASSVATTLNLYEQYF. Here the CDR3 DNA reads TGTGCCAGCAGCGTAGCTACGACCCTAAACCTCTACGAGCAGTACTTC. The chain couples TRBV9 to TRBJ2-7; D gene ambiguous. Germline CDR1 SGDLS, CDR2 YYNGEE. This CDR3 has 16 amino acids. Between the trimmed V and J ends, which lost 0 bases and 3 bases, there was a span of 16 bases.

This clonotype was recorded a few times. V usage is TRBV11-2 and J usage is TRBJ2-5; possibly TRBD1 for D (6 bases). This CDR3 comprises 17 residues. Germline CDR1 reads SGHAT; CDR2 reads FQNNGV. Trimming removed 5 bases at V and 0 bases at J, with 19 bases between. The CDR3: CASSRRILGQHQETQYF. The CDR3 DNA reads as TGTGCCAGCAGCCGCCGGATTTTGGGACAACACCAAGAGACCCAGTACTTC.

The chain employs TRBV7-3 and TRBJ2-5; D gene unclear. From germline, CDR1 is SGHTA and CDR2 FQGTGA. This CDR3 has 13 amino acids. V lost 5 bases to trimming and J lost 4 bases, with 11 bases between them. CDR3 amino acids: CASSHNNLETQYF. CDR3 in DNA: TGTGCCAGCAGCCACAATAATTTAGAGACCCAGTACTTC.

This clonotype occurred once. The genes are TRBV6-1 and TRBJ2-3; D uncertain. Germline CDR1 reads MNHNS; CDR2 reads SASEGT. The CDR3 is 15 residues long. V was shortened by 8 bases and J by 0 bases, with 15 bases between the two germline ends. The CDR3 spells CASAPRHTSTDTQYF. CDR3 coding DNA: TGTGCCAGCGCCCCGCGCCATACTAGCACAGATACGCAGTATTTT.